Listed below are T cell receptor beta chains from one sample, sequenced in a study of technical replicates of blood from a handful of donors. Generated by immunoSEQ multiplex PCR, the TCRdb table keeps only in-frame clones and is missing some. The data contain under 80,000 clones, roughly nine tenths of them seen just once; the ten biggest clones take up around 4.4%. The sequencing input was PBMCs. All receptors derive from a human donor in good health. Some clones in this sample may be carry-over from other donors' samples. Both conserved end residues are part of each CDR3. The order of the fields is D gene, clone size, V gene, J gene, CDR3 DNA, CDR3 protein. D genes are given only for firm matches. A row's size may be missing; if present it is once, few, many or a size class.

-,-,TRBV7-9,TRBJ1-2,TGTGCCAGCAGCGATACAGCCGGCTATGGCTACACCTTC,CASSDTAGYGYTF
-,-,TRBV7-2,TRBJ2-1,TGTGCCAGCAGCTTTAGGGGGGGAAACTACAATGAGCAGTTCTTC,CASSFRGGNYNEQFF
TRBD1,-,TRBV5-6,TRBJ1-3,TGTGCCAGCAGCCGACAGGGAGGAAACACCATATATTTT,CASSRQGGNTIYF
TRBD2,-,TRBV9,TRBJ2-3,TGTGCCAGCAGCGGGTCGGCGGGGGGAGTGAATACGCAGTATTTT,CASSGSAGGVNTQYF
TRBD1,few,TRBV27,TRBJ1-6,TGTGCCAGCCGACAGGGCCCCTATAATTCACCCCTCCACTTT,CASRQGPYNSPLHF
TRBD1,-,TRBV30,TRBJ2-6,TGTGCCTGGAGTTATACGGGACAGGGAATTAAAGGGGCCAACGTCCTGACTTTC,CAWSYTGQGIKGANVLTF
-,few,TRBV27,TRBJ1-1,TGTGCCAGCAGTTTCAACAGCTACACTGAAGCTTTCTTT,CASSFNSYTEAFF
TRBD1,-,TRBV4-2,TRBJ1-6,TGTGCCAGCAGCCCGGGGACAGGGACGTTAGCCCTCCACTTT,CASSPGTGTLALHF
-,-,TRBV1,TRBJ2-2,TGCACCAGCAGCCAAGATCGGACTCGCGCTATGAACACCGGGGAGCTGTTTTTT,CTSSQDRTRAMNTGELFF
-,-,TRBV12-5,TRBJ1-5,TGTGCTAGTGGTTTGGTAAGGAGTGAGCCGAATCAGCCCCAGCATTTT,CASGLVRSEPNQPQHF
TRBD1,-,TRBV4-3,TRBJ1-2,TGCGCCAGCAGCCCGGCAATTAGTACAGGGGGAAGTTCTAGTGGCTACACCTTC,CASSPAISTGGSSSGYTF
TRBD2,-,TRBV4-3,TRBJ2-2,TGCGCCAGCAGCCAAGATGTTAGCGGGGGAGCCGGGGAGCTGTTTTTT,CASSQDVSGGAGELFF
TRBD2,few,TRBV19,TRBJ2-1,TGTGCCAGTAGCGATAGCGGGAGGGACAATGAGCAGTTCTTC,CASSDSGRDNEQFF
TRBD1,-,TRBV7-2,TRBJ1-6,TGTGCCAGCAGCTCCGGGACAGGCTTTTATTCACCCCTCCACTTT,CASSSGTGFYSPLHF
-,-,TRBV2,TRBJ1-2,TGTGCCAGCAACGCGGAGCCATTAGCTAACTATGGCTACACCTTC,CASNAEPLANYGYTF
TRBD2,-,TRBV6-6,TRBJ2-1,TGTGCCAGCAGCCCCGGGACTAGCGGCTACAATGAGCAGTTCTTC,CASSPGTSGYNEQFF
-,-,TRBV6-5,TRBJ1-3,TGTGCCAGCAGCAACTCTGGAAACACCATATATTTT,CASSNSGNTIYF
TRBD1,-,TRBV7-9,TRBJ1-2,TGTGCCAGCAGCCTTGGACAGGCCCGGGATAACTATGGCTACACCTTC,CASSLGQARDNYGYTF
TRBD1,-,TRBV19,TRBJ2-7,TGTGCCAGTAGTGTTCCGGGACAGGCATCCTACGAGCAGTACTTC,CASSVPGQASYEQYF
TRBD1,-,TRBV9,TRBJ2-7,TGTGCCAGCAGCGCGACAGGGGAAACCTACGAGCAGTACTTC,CASSATGETYEQYF
-,-,TRBV18,TRBJ2-6,TGTGCCAGCTCACCAGGGGAGAGCTCTGGGGCCAACGTCCTGACTTTC,CASSPGESSGANVLTF
-,-,TRBV2,TRBJ1-2,-,CASILDRDYGYTF
TRBD1,-,TRBV19,TRBJ1-5,TGTGCCAGTAGTACCGTGACAGGGTTCAATCAGCCCCAGCATTTT,CASSTVTGFNQPQHF
TRBD1,-,TRBV5-1,TRBJ2-1,TGCGCCAGCAGCTTGAGACAGGGGGAAAACAATGAGCAGTTCTTC,CASSLRQGENNEQFF
-,-,TRBV5-8,TRBJ2-2,TGTGCCAGCAGCTTGGTCGGGGCGAACACCGGGGAGCTGTTTTTT,CASSLVGANTGELFF
-,-,TRBV5-1,TRBJ2-2,TGCGCCAGCAGCTTAGAGACAACGAACACCGGGGAGCTGTTTTTT,CASSLETTNTGELFF
TRBD2,-,TRBV5-1,TRBJ2-1,TGCGCCAGCAGCTTGGGCGGGGGTTACAGTGAGCAGTTCTTC,CASSLGGGYSEQFF
-,-,TRBV7-3,TRBJ2-2,TGTGCCAGCAGCCACAGGTCCGGGGAGCTGTTTTTT,CASSHRSGELFF
-,-,TRBV30,TRBJ2-7,TGTGCCTGGAGTGAGGGAGGACCCTACGAGCAGTACTTC,CAWSEGGPYEQYF
TRBD1,-,TRBV4-3,TRBJ2-3,TGCGCCAGCAGCCGCCTAGGACAGGGGGCAGATACGCAGTATTTT,CASSRLGQGADTQYF
-,once,TRBV7-2,TRBJ2-7,TGTGCCAGCAGCCCCTGGGCCAAACAGGGTTCCGAGCAGTACTTC,CASSPWAKQGSEQYF
-,-,TRBV4-3,TRBJ1-3,TGCGCCAGCAGCCAAGAGGGACTGTACTCTGGAAACACCATATATTTT,CASSQEGLYSGNTIYF
-,-,TRBV9,TRBJ2-3,TGTGCCAGCAGCGTAGGGGGCGGGGGCACAGATACGCAGTATTTT,CASSVGGGGTDTQYF
TRBD2,-,TRBV7-9,TRBJ2-1,TGTGCCAGCAGCCCGGGACTAGCGGGAGTGACAGACAATGAGCAGTTCTTC,CASSPGLAGVTDNEQFF
TRBD1,-,TRBV6-6,TRBJ1-4,TGTGCCAGCGGGGACAGGGGGCTTACTAATGAAAAACTGTTTTTT,CASGDRGLTNEKLFF
TRBD1,-,TRBV2,TRBJ1-6,TGTGCCAGCAGCCCACGGGACAGGGGGTGGTCGAGAAATTCACCCCTCCACTTT,CASSPRDRGWSRNSPLHF
-,-,TRBV29-1,TRBJ2-3,TGCAGCGCCAGCGCCCCAGGGTTGTTAGATACGCAGTATTTT,CSASAPGLLDTQYF
-,-,TRBV30,TRBJ2-1,TGTGCCTGGACCCTAGCGAATTACAATGAGCAGTTCTTC,CAWTLANYNEQFF
TRBD1,-,TRBV19,TRBJ1-2,TGTGCCAGTAGTATGGCGAGAAGTGACAGGGGGCGCGGCTATGGCTACACCTTC,CASSMARSDRGRGYGYTF
TRBD1,-,TRBV2,TRBJ2-1,TGTGCCAGCAGGGGGGGACAGGGCAACAATGAGCAGTTCTTC,CASRGGQGNNEQFF
-,few,TRBV5-5,TRBJ1-5,TGTGCCAGCAGCCCCTCTCCCCCCGAGCCCCAGCATTTT,CASSPSPPEPQHF
TRBD1,-,TRBV5-4,TRBJ1-1,TGTGCCAGCAGCTTTAGGGGGACAGGACAAGCTTTCTTT,CASSFRGTGQAFF
-,-,TRBV4-1,TRBJ1-6,TGCGCCAGCAGCCAGCGGGGACTCGCGAGCTCCTATAATTCACCCCTCCACTTT,CASSQRGLASSYNSPLHF
TRBD2,-,TRBV4-1,TRBJ2-3,TGCGCCAGCAGCCCGAGCGGGGGCGGCACAGATACGCAGTATTTT,CASSPSGGGTDTQYF
TRBD1,-,TRBV7-2,TRBJ2-2,TGTGCCAGCAGGGCCGGGACAGGGAACACCGGGGAGCTGTTTTTT,CASRAGTGNTGELFF
TRBD2,-,TRBV7-2,TRBJ2-7,TGTGCCAGCAGACTAGCTCCGGGAGGGTTCTACGAGCAGTACTTC,CASRLAPGGFYEQYF
-,-,TRBV11-3,TRBJ1-2,TGTGCCAGCAGCCTTGGAGGCTATGGCTACACCTTC,CASSLGGYGYTF
TRBD1,-,TRBV7-8,TRBJ2-7,TGTGCCAGCAGCAATGACAGGGCCTACGAGCAGTACTTC,CASSNDRAYEQYF
-,-,TRBV7-2,TRBJ2-3,TGTGCCAGCAGCTTACTACTCCGTACGCAGTATTTT,CASSLLLRTQYF
-,-,TRBV7-9,TRBJ1-1,TGTGCCAGCAGCTTAGGATACCTCGGGACTGAAGCTTTCTTT,CASSLGYLGTEAFF
-,-,TRBV21-1,TRBJ2-7,TGTGCCAGCAGCAAATCTCCGAGGCCCCGCTACGAGCAGTACTTC,CASSKSPRPRYEQYF
-,few,TRBV7-3,TRBJ2-2,TGTGCCAGCAGCTTACTCGGGGTCGCGAACACCGGGGAGCTGTTTTTT,CASSLLGVANTGELFF
TRBD1,-,TRBV6-5,TRBJ2-7,TGTGCCAGCAGGACCGGGACAGCCCACGAGCAGTACTTC,CASRTGTAHEQYF